This T cell receptor beta chain is from a study of regulatory T cells in long-lasting Graves disease. Study-wide findings and caveats: Graves' patients with persistent disease showed TCR diversity lower than patients newly diagnosed. TRBV28, TRBJ1-2 and TRBJ2-5 were segments that persistent disease favored.

Germline V lookup: CDR1 MNHEY, CDR2 SMNVEV (reference sequence). This CDR3 is 14 amino acids long. V lost 3 bases, J lost 7 bases, and 13 bases lay in between. This clonotype was seen ten or more times. Its antigen is as yet unknown. Construction of TCR beta libraries relied on iRepertoire HTBI primers and on Arm-PCR targeting CDR3 regions. TCRdb fed the multiplex PCR reads into MiXCR, producing one record per CDR3 protein. There are roughly 500,000 distinct CDR3 sequences in the sample; approximately 15% occur only once, and roughly 10% lies in the top ten. Regarding time point: newly diagnosed GD, antithyroid drugs for less than 3 months. Generation of the TCR library employed RNA extracted from PBMCs. Separately, the same data were catalogued under a study of T cells in Graves' hyperthyroidism and ophthalmopathy.

The source is a young man with Graves disease. The sequences come from peripheral blood mononuclear cells (PBMCs), collected at new diagnosis, from a patient treated with antithyroid drugs. The chain recombines TRBV27 with TRBJ1-5; D remains unclear. CDR3 amino acids: CASSFRLGWQPQHF. CDR3 coding DNA: TGTGCCAGCAGTTTTAGGCTGGGGTGGCAGCCCCAGCATTTT.